The 19 T cell receptor beta chains below come from one sample, sequenced in a study of T cell responses to AZD1222 COVID-19 vaccine. Only in-frame clones appear in the TCRdb table, and some are missing; sequencing was by immunoSEQ multiplex PCR. The sample includes around 140,000 clones, 90% to 95% of them seen just once. The sample in question was peripheral blood, obtained on day 0 of AZD1222 vaccination. These receptors all come from an adult in good health.

The chain carries TRBV6-2 or TRBV6-3 and TRBJ2-3; D perhaps matches TRBD2 (5 bases). The CDR3 runs to 13 residues. V dropped 0 bases and J dropped 6 bases, with 7 bases sitting between them. Looked up from germline, CDR1 is MNHEY and CDR2 is SVGEGT. The CDR3 loop reads CASSYSRADTQYF. CDR3 DNA sequence: TGTGCCAGCAGTTACTCGAGGGCTGATACGCAGTATTTT.

This clone was seen just once. This chain joins TRBV5-4 and TRBJ2-1, with TRBD1 identical over 8 bases. The germline V gene has CDR1 SGHNT and CDR2 YYREEE (reference sequence). The CDR3 is 12 amino acids. J was trimmed by 14 bases and V by 4 bases; bases with no gene match: 8. In nucleotides, the CDR3 is TGTGCCAGCAGCCCCCCGGACAGGGAGAAGTTCTTC. Amino acids: CASSPPDREKFF.

This chain uses TRBV3-1 (or the pseudogene TRBV3-2) with TRBJ2-1, with a tentative D call TRBD1 (5 bases). The CDR3 runs to 15 residues. The V end was cut by 6 bases, the J end by 9 bases, with 21 bases between. Germline V CDR1 and CDR2: LGHDT, YNNKEL (reference sequence). CDR3 sequence: CASRLETPQGREQFF. DNA for the CDR3: TGTGCCAGCAGACTGGAAACGCCCCAGGGTCGTGAGCAGTTCTTC.

The rearrangement joins TRBV29-1 to TRBJ1-1; 9 bases are shared with TRBD1. V lost 7 bases, J lost 4 bases, and 7 bases stayed unmatched. The CDR3 has 13 residues. Per germline, CDR1 SQVTM and CDR2 ANQGSEA. The CDR3 DNA reads TGCAGCGCCACTACAGGGGGCCTCACTGAAGCTTTCTTT. It is translated as CSATTGGLTEAFF.

The chain carries TRBV5-1 and TRBJ1-3; D remains ambiguous. V lost 1 base and J 5 bases, leaving 7 bases between the germline ends. CDR1 is SGHRS, CDR2 YFSETQ, per germline. The CDR3 spans 13 residues. CDR3 residues: CASSLNARNTIYF. In DNA, the CDR3 is TGCGCCAGCAGCTTGAATGCCCGAAACACCATATATTTT.

A single count supports this clone. The rearrangement uses TRBV2 and TRBJ2-1; 7 positions agree with TRBD1. Germline trimming cut 8 bases from V and 5 bases from J; bases unmatched to any gene: 21. The germline gives CDR1 SNHLY, CDR2 FYNNEI. CDR3 size: 18 residues. The CDR3 DNA sequence: TGTGCCAGCGGGGACAGCCCTGAACTTCTGGGGCGACACAATGAGCAGTTCTTC. Protein product: CASGDSPELLGRHNEQFF.

V usage is TRBV28 and J usage is TRBJ1-4, with D hard to call. There are 14 residues in the CDR3. The germline CDR1 and CDR2 sequences are MDHEN and SYDVKM. V lost 2 bases to trimming and J lost 7 bases, with 11 bases between them. For the CDR3, the DNA is TGTGCCAGCAGTTTACCCCCGGGAGGTGAAAAACTGTTTTTT. Its translation: CASSLPPGGEKLFF.

The rearrangement joins TRBV7-2 to TRBJ2-1; TRBD2 agrees at 10 bases. The CDR3 has 16 amino acids. Germline V gene data show CDR1 as SGHTA and CDR2 as FQGNSA. Trimming took 5 bases from V and 7 from J; bases not matched to a gene: 11. CDR3 residues: CASSPTGASGRNEQFF. The CDR3 coding sequence is TGTGCCAGCAGCCCGACGGGGGCTAGCGGGAGAAATGAGCAGTTCTTC.

The chain has TRBV5-1 and TRBJ2-5, with D perhaps TRBD1 or TRBD2 (5 bases each). CDR3 length: 16 residues. CDR1 SGHRS and CDR2 YFSETQ come from the germline V gene. Trimming stripped 3 bases from V and 5 bases from J, with 20 bases between. The CDR3 spells CASSSGGTGTRETQYF. The CDR3 DNA reads TGCGCCAGCAGCTCAGGTGGGACGGGTACTCGGGAGACCCAGTACTTC.

This chain links TRBV5-1 with TRBJ2-7; no definite D call. Between the trimmed V and J ends, which lost 2 bases and 6 bases, there was a span of 12 bases. Germline V CDR1 and CDR2: SGHRS, YFSETQ. The CDR3 is made up of 13 amino acids. The CDR3 DNA reads as TGCGCCAGCAGCTTCGGGTATGATATCGAGCAGTACTTC. Translated, it gives CASSFGYDIEQYF.

This chain connects TRBV29-1 to TRBJ2-7; D not certain. This CDR3 has 13 amino acids. CDR1 is SQVTM and CDR2 is ANQGSEA in the germline V gene. V was cut by 4 bases and J by 4 bases, with 14 bases left in between. The CDR3 loop reads CSVAEVLGYEQYF. CDR3 in DNA: TGCAGCGTTGCTGAGGTTTTGGGATACGAGCAGTACTTC.

J is TRBJ2-7 and V is TRBV3-1 (or the pseudogene TRBV3-2); no definite D call. V dropped 5 bases and J dropped 1 base, with 6 bases sitting between them. This CDR3 is built from 12 residues. CDR1 and CDR2 from the germline V gene are LGHDT and YNNKEL (reference sequence). DNA of the CDR3: TGTGCCAGCAGCGAAGGGTCCTACGAGCAGTACTTC. Its translation: CASSEGSYEQYF.

The chain carries TRBV24-1 and TRBJ2-5, with 7 bases lining up with TRBD1. After removal of 2 bases from V and 7 bases from J, the junction contained 6 bases not matched to a gene. Germline V lookup: CDR1 KGHDR, CDR2 SFDVKD. The CDR3 spans 14 residues. Written as DNA, the CDR3 is TGTGCCACCAGTGATTCGGACAGGACCGGGACCCAGTACTTC. Its protein product is CATSDSDRTGTQYF.

The rearrangement links TRBV4-2 to TRBJ2-7; 11 bases align to TRBD2. V shed 3 bases and J 5 bases; nucleotides not matched to a gene: 6. From germline, CDR1 is LGHNA and CDR2 YNFKEQ. The CDR3 contains 15 residues. CDR3 amino acids: CASSHDTSGSDEQYF. The CDR3, as DNA: TGTGCCAGCAGCCATGACACTAGCGGGAGCGACGAGCAGTACTTC.

CDR3: CAWTPGTNTDTQYF. The CDR3 nucleotides are TGTGCCTGGACTCCCGGGACTAACACAGATACGCAGTATTTT. This rearrangement joins TRBV30 to TRBJ2-3, with 7 bases aligning to TRBD2. The CDR3 totals 14 residues. CDR1 is GTSNPN and CDR2 is SVGIG in the germline V gene (reference sequence). After removal of 4 bases from V and 2 bases from J, the junction contained 6 bases not matched to a gene. The full variable domain, in which reference TRBV30 and TRBJ2-3 provide the parts outside the CDR3, is SQTIHQWPATLVQPVGSPLSLECTVEGTSNPNLYWYRQAAGRGLQLLFYSVGIGQISSEVPQNLSASRPQDRQFILSSKKLLLSDSGFYLCAWTPGTNTDTQYFGPGTRLTVL.

The chain links TRBV6-4 to TRBJ1-2, with D unresolved. Germline CDR1 is MRHNA and CDR2 is SNTAGT. CDR3 size: 14 residues. Trimming pared 0 bases from V and 4 bases from J, leaving 9 bases between. CDR3: CASSDSNGFYGYTF. The CDR3 nucleotides read TGTGCCAGCAGTGACTCCAACGGGTTCTATGGCTACACCTTC.

This chain connects TRBV5-6 to TRBJ2-7; D is uncertain. V lost 4 bases and J lost 2, with 10 bases in between. The CDR3 covers 13 residues. The germline V gene has CDR1 SGHDT and CDR2 YYEEEE. As DNA, the CDR3 is TGTGCCAGCAGCCCGGGCATTCCCTACGAGCAGTACTTC. Translating gives CASSPGIPYEQYF. Looking up the rest from reference TRBV5-6 and TRBJ2-7 gives the full variable domain: DAGVTQSPTHLIKTRGQQVTLRCSPKSGHDTVSWYQQALGQGPQFIFQYYEEEERQRGNFPDRFSGHQFPNYSSELNVNALLLGDSALYLCASSPGIPYEQYFGPGTRLTVT.

The rearrangement uses TRBV19 and TRBJ1-1; no reliable D call. The V end lost 6 bases, the J end lost 2 bases, and 10 bases lay between the germline ends. The germline CDR1 and CDR2 sequences are LNHDA and SQIVND (reference sequence). This CDR3 is 13 amino acids long. The CDR3 region has the DNA TGTGCCAGTAGCACCGCCAGAAACACTGAAGCTTTCTTT. Its protein is CASSTARNTEAFF. Complete variable domain (other parts from reference TRBV19 and TRBJ1-1): DGGITQSPKYLFRKEGQNVTLSCEQNLNHDAMYWYRQDPGQGLRLIYYSQIVNDFQKGDIAEGYSVSREKKESFPLTVTSAQKNPTAFYLCASSTARNTEAFFGQGTRLTVV.

The chain carries TRBV19 and TRBJ2-2; 13 bases match TRBD2. The germline CDR1 and CDR2 sequences are LNHDA and SQIVND (reference sequence). V lost 5 bases to trimming and J lost 7 bases; unmatched junction nucleotides: 19. CDR3 length: 20 residues. The CDR3 bases are TGTGCCAGTAGTTCCTTCAGGGGTTTGGGACTAGCGGGAAGAGACGGGGAGCTGTTTTTT. Amino acid sequence: CASSSFRGLGLAGRDGELFF.